This T cell receptor (beta chain) comes out of a study of blood T cell repertoires in COVID-19. Study-level background: T cells, B-cell-depleted T cells, or PBMCs supplied cDNA or gDNA.

The authors' processing: Reference gene primer amplification gave estimated nucleated cell counts. Sequencing used immunoSEQ multiplex PCR; TCRdb keeps in-frame clones, though not all of them. The V and J calls and the clone size are those of that table, but D and trimming were determined from the DNA. Of 250,000 or so clones listed, around nine tenths were seen once; the top ten hold around 0.91%. Looked up from germline, CDR1 is SGDLS and CDR2 is YYNGEE. The CDR3 has 15 residues. V was pared by 4 bases and J by 3 bases, with 8 bases of the junction left unmatched. The TCR originated in a woman between 40 and 55 years old who had recovered from COVID-19. Sequenced input: peripheral blood. V usage is TRBV9 and J usage is TRBJ2-7; 9 nucleotides align to TRBD1. The CDR3 bases are TGTGCCAGCAGCCCAACCCCGACAGGGGGCTACGAGCAGTACTTC. It is translated as CASSPTPTGGYEQYF.